The 32 T cell receptor beta chains in this list originate from one sample, sequenced in a study of blood T cell repertoires in COVID-19. TCRdb's copy holds only in-frame clones and misses some; the assay was immunoSEQ multiplex PCR. The repertoire holds 60,000 to 75,000 clones, with roughly 72% as singletons. The material sequenced was peripheral blood. The receptors were gathered from a woman between 50 and 59 years old with active or convalescent COVID-19.

V is TRBV3-1 (or the pseudogene TRBV3-2) and J is TRBJ1-6; TRBD1 agrees at 7 bases. CDR3 length equals 14 residues. Per germline, CDR1 LGHDT and CDR2 YNNKEL (reference sequence). The V segment lost 6 bases and the J segment 5 bases; nucleotides outside the gene matches: 4. CDR3 nucleotides: TGTGCCAGCAGACGCGGACAGGATAATTCACCCCTCCACTTT. It translates to CASRRGQDNSPLHF.

To note about this clone: The same CDR3 can be traced to other DNA sequences in this sample. The chain links TRBV3-1 (or the pseudogene TRBV3-2) to TRBJ1-4; 8 bases agree with TRBD1. Germline V lookup: CDR1 LGHDT, CDR2 YNNKEL (reference sequence). The CDR3 spans 14 residues. After removal of 6 bases from V and 5 bases from J, the junction contained 5 bases not matched to a gene. The CDR3 sequence is CASSSGTGNEKLFF. The CDR3 region has the DNA TGTGCCAGCAGTTCCGGGACAGGAAATGAAAAACTGTTTTTT.

The rearrangement uses TRBV29-1 and TRBJ2-4, with 8 bases fitting TRBD2. This CDR3 spans 16 amino acids. The germline gives CDR1 SQVTM, CDR2 ANQGSEA. The CDR3 DNA reads TGCATTAAGGTCAGGGAACGGGAGGGGGCCAAAAACATTCAGTACTTC. It codes for CIKVREREGAKNIQYF.

This chain connects TRBV5-1 to TRBJ2-1; maybe TRBD2 (5 bases). Germline-derived CDR1 and CDR2 are SGHRS and YFSETQ. The CDR3 runs 13 residues. V was trimmed by 2 bases and J by 8 bases, leaving 11 bases between them. Written as DNA, the CDR3 is TGCGCCAGCAGCTTTGGAGGATACGATGAGCAGTTCTTC. Translating it yields CASSFGGYDEQFF.

The J gene is TRBJ1-4, the V gene TRBV9; 9 positions agree with TRBD1. Trimming removed 3 bases from V and 7 bases from J; junction bases left unmatched: 7. The CDR3 is made up of 15 amino acids. Looked up from germline, CDR1 is SGDLS and CDR2 is YYNGEE. The CDR3 DNA reads TGTGCCAGCAGCGCGGGGGGGACAGGGTTTGAAAAACTGTTTTTT. Translating it yields CASSAGGTGFEKLFF.

The chain employs TRBV5-1 and TRBJ2-3, with TRBD2 matching over 7 bases. Germline V lookup: CDR1 SGHRS, CDR2 YFSETQ. The CDR3 runs to 16 residues. J lost 4 bases, V lost 0 bases, and 8 bases had no gene match. The DNA of the CDR3 is TGCGCCAGCAGCTTGGGATTCAAGCGGGATGCAGATACGCAGTATTTT. Amino acid sequence: CASSLGFKRDADTQYF.

The chain uses TRBV2 and TRBJ1-4; TRBD1 matches 10 bases. V shed 6 bases and J 7 bases; nucleotides not matched to a gene: 8. Germline V CDR1 and CDR2: SNHLY, FYNNEI. This CDR3 comprises 15 residues. The CDR3 loop reads CASRPDRGLFEKLFF. In nucleotides, the CDR3 is TGTGCCAGCAGGCCAGACAGGGGGCTATTTGAAAAACTGTTTTTT.

This clone was seen a handful of times. The chain joins TRBV24-1 to TRBJ1-2; D ambiguous. The germline V gene has CDR1 KGHDR and CDR2 SFDVKD. V was pared by 0 bases and J by 8 bases, with 9 bases between. The CDR3 sequence is 13 residues long. CDR3 loop: CATSDLRGGGYTF. The DNA for the CDR3 is TGTGCCACCAGTGATTTGCGGGGAGGCGGCTACACCTTC.

The CDR3 bases are TGTGCCAGCACCGGGACTAGCGGGACCCCGGCCACAGATACGCAGTATTTT. Protein: CASTGTSGTPATDTQYF. This rearrangement joins TRBV2 to TRBJ2-3, with 13 bases fitting TRBD2. Per germline, CDR1 SNHLY and CDR2 FYNNEI. This CDR3 is built from 17 residues. J was trimmed by 2 bases and V by 7 bases; bases with no gene match: 9.

The chain joins TRBV28 to TRBJ2-7; TRBD2 aligns across 12 bases. This CDR3 region has 15 residues. CDR1 and CDR2 (germline): MDHEN, SYDVKM. V lost 6 bases and J lost 0; bases outside the gene matches: 3. In nucleotides, the CDR3 is TGTGCCAGCAGACTAGCGGGAGGCCCCTCCTACGAGCAGTACTTC. Translation gives CASRLAGGPSYEQYF. Filled out from reference TRBV28 and TRBJ2-7, the complete variable domain reads DVKVTQSSRYLVKRTGEKVFLECVQDMDHENMFWYRQDPGLGLRLIYFSYDVKMKEKGDIPEGYSVSREKKERFSLILESASTNQTSMYLCASRLAGGPSYEQYFGPGTRLTVT.

CDR3 DNA: TGTGCCAGTAGTATTCCGAGCAATGAGCAGTTCTTC. Residues: CASSIPSNEQFF. The rearrangement links TRBV19 to TRBJ2-1; D call uncertain. V shed 3 bases and J shed 6 bases, with 6 bases lying between them. The germline V gene encodes CDR1 LNHDA and CDR2 SQIVND (reference sequence). The CDR3 runs to 12 residues.

This clone was observed a handful of times. The junction shows a germline mismatch at one end, possibly a read error. V usage is TRBV7-7 and J usage is TRBJ2-5, with TRBD2 matching 8 bases. From germline, CDR1 is SSHAT and CDR2 FNYEAQ (reference sequence). The CDR3 is 17 residues long. The CDR3 spells CASSLASTGGPRETQYF. In nucleotides, the CDR3 is TGTGCTAGCAGCTTAGCGTCGACGGGAGGGCCACGGGAGACCCAGTACTTC. Together with reference TRBV7-7 and TRBJ2-5, the CDR3 gives the full variable domain: GAGVSQSPRYKVTKRGQDVTLRCDPISSHATLYWYQQALGQGPEFLTYFNYEAQPDKSGLPSDRFSAERPEGSISTLTIQRTEQRDSAMYRCASSLASTGGPRETQYFGPGTRLLVL.

V and J are TRBV3-1 (or the pseudogene TRBV3-2) and TRBJ2-6; D possibly corresponds to TRBD1 (6 bases). The CDR3 has 17 residues. CDR1 is LGHDT, CDR2 YNNKEL, per germline (reference sequence). V shed 1 base and J shed 1 base, with 11 bases lying between them. CDR3 region: CASSQVAGASGANVLTF. The CDR3 DNA is TGTGCCAGCAGCCAAGTAGCAGGGGCGTCTGGGGCCAACGTCCTGACTTTC.

The chain links TRBV5-1 to TRBJ2-3; no definite D call. The length of the CDR3 is 15 residues. The V end lost 0 bases, the J end lost 0 bases, and 8 bases lay between the germline ends. Germline CDR1 SGHRS, CDR2 YFSETQ. DNA for the CDR3: TGCGCCAGCAGCTTGGGCGGAGCTAGCACAGATACGCAGTATTTT. It codes for CASSLGGASTDTQYF.

The V and J genes are TRBV5-1 and TRBJ2-7, with TRBD2 identical over 13 bases. This CDR3 has 16 amino acids. The V and J ends lost 4 bases and 5 bases, in that order; junction bases with no gene match: 9. The germline CDR1 and CDR2 sequences are SGHRS and YFSETQ. The CDR3 here is CASSLPTSGRFDEQYF. The CDR3 DNA reads as TGCGCCAGCAGCCTTCCGACTAGCGGGAGGTTCGACGAGCAGTACTTC.

This rearrangement joins TRBV19 to TRBJ2-1, with no clear D. V lost 5 bases, J lost 6 bases, and 11 bases lay in between. Germline V gives CDR1 LNHDA, CDR2 SQIVND (reference sequence). The CDR3 has 13 residues. In nucleotides, the CDR3 is TGTGCCAGTAGTGCAAGCCACGTCAATGAGCAGTTCTTC. Its protein product is CASSASHVNEQFF.

This sequence joins TRBV3-1 (or the pseudogene TRBV3-2) and TRBJ2-7; tentatively, D is TRBD1 (5 bases). Per germline, CDR1 LGHDT and CDR2 YNNKEL (reference sequence). Trimming stripped 3 bases from V and 3 bases from J, with 6 bases between. This CDR3 region has 12 residues. This CDR3 reads CASSHTGYEQYF. In DNA, the CDR3 is TGTGCCAGCAGCCACACAGGCTACGAGCAGTACTTC.

The rearrangement uses TRBV7-3 and TRBJ2-4, with 8 bases identical to TRBD1. This CDR3 comprises 13 residues. The V and J ends lost 5 bases and 8 bases, in that order; junction bases with no gene match: 5. Germline CDR1 is SGHTA and CDR2 is FQGTGA. The CDR3 nucleotides are TGTGCCAGCAGCCTGGGACAGGCCGACATTCAGTACTTC. Amino acid sequence: CASSLGQADIQYF.

The chain combines TRBV2 with TRBJ2-3; TRBD1 agrees at 10 bases. V lost 5 bases, J lost 2 bases, and 4 bases stayed unmatched. The CDR3 has 15 amino acids. CDR1 is SNHLY and CDR2 is FYNNEI in the germline V gene. CDR3 DNA: TGTGCCAGCAGTTTGGACAGGGGGTACACAGATACGCAGTATTTT. This encodes CASSLDRGYTDTQYF.

The rearrangement joins TRBV18 to TRBJ1-1, with D possibly TRBD1 on 6 matching bases. Germline CDR1 KGHSH, CDR2 LQKENI. Trimming took off 1 base at V and 1 base at J, with 7 bases between the two ends. The CDR3 loop spans 14 amino acids. The CDR3 protein is CASSPQQGNTEAFF. The CDR3 bases are TGTGCCAGCTCACCACAACAGGGGAACACTGAAGCTTTCTTT.

The chain is built from TRBV24-1 and TRBJ2-7; TRBD2 agrees at 12 bases. The CDR3 is 16 residues long. J was trimmed by 5 bases and V by 4 bases; bases with no gene match: 8. Germline CDR1 and CDR2: KGHDR and SFDVKD. This chain's CDR3 is CATSDPLAGGPHEQYF. The CDR3 DNA reads as TGTGCCACCAGTGACCCTCTAGCGGGAGGGCCTCACGAGCAGTACTTC.

This chain connects TRBV2 to TRBJ2-5, with a possible D match to TRBD1 (7 bases). The V end was cut by 6 bases, the J end by 4 bases, with 18 bases between. From germline, CDR1 is SNHLY and CDR2 FYNNEI. The CDR3 contains 15 residues. The CDR3 spells CASRTGQPGVETQYF. CDR3 in DNA: TGTGCCAGCAGGACGGGACAGCCGGGGGTAGAGACCCAGTACTTC.

The chain employs TRBV27 and TRBJ1-3, with D uncertain. The CDR3 loop spans 15 amino acids. Between the trimmed V and J ends, which lost 3 bases and 2 bases, there was a span of 11 bases. Germline assignment: CDR1 MNHEY and CDR2 SMNVEV (reference sequence). DNA of the CDR3: TGTGCCAGCAGTTTCAGTGCATCCCCTGGAAACACCATATATTTT. It is translated as CASSFSASPGNTIYF.

The gene calls are TRBV12-5 and TRBJ2-1; D is possibly TRBD2 (5 bases). Germline assignment: CDR1 LGHNT and CDR2 FRNRAP. V lost 0 bases, J lost 1 base, and 16 bases lay in between. The CDR3 extends over 18 amino acids. CDR3 in DNA: TGTGCTAGTGGTTTGGTACCGAGTAGCGCCCCATCCTACAATGAGCAGTTCTTC. Translated, it gives CASGLVPSSAPSYNEQFF.

The chain combines TRBV7-9 with TRBJ2-2, with D tentatively TRBD2 (5 bases). Trimming removed 3 bases from V and 6 bases from J, with 14 bases in between. The CDR3 sequence is 15 residues long. Germline loops: CDR1 SEHNR, CDR2 FQNEAQ (reference sequence). The DNA of the CDR3 is TGTGCCAGCAGCTTCCGGGCGACCGGGGCCGGGGAGCTGTTTTTT. This sequence encodes CASSFRATGAGELFF. Full variable domain (missing parts from reference TRBV7-9 and TRBJ2-2): DTGVSQNPRHKITKRGQNVTFRCDPISEHNRLYWYRQTLGQGPEFLTYFQNEAQLEKSRLLSDRFSAERPKGSFSTLEIQRTEQGDSAMYLCASSFRATGAGELFFGEGSRLTVL.

Turning to this clone: At one end, the junction sequence differs from germline, possibly due to a read error. The CDR3 DNA reads TGTGCCAGCAGCTCCTATTATTCACCCCTCCACTTT. It codes for CASSSYYSPLHF. The J gene is TRBJ1-6, the V gene TRBV5-6; no clear D. Per germline, CDR1 SGHDT and CDR2 YYEEEE. CDR3 size: 12 residues. The full variable domain, with the rest looked up from reference TRBV5-6 and TRBJ1-6, is DAGVTQSPTHLIKTRGQQVTLRCSPKSGHDTVSWYQQALGQGPQFIFQYYEEEERQRGNFPDRFSGHQFPNYSSELNVNALLLGDSALYLCASSSYYSPLHFGNGTRLTVT.

The V call is TRBV5-1, the J call TRBJ2-7; tentative D call: TRBD2 (5 bases). Deletions cut 0 bases from V and 3 bases from J, with 10 bases between. From germline, CDR1 is SGHRS and CDR2 YFSETQ. The length of the CDR3 is 14 residues. The CDR3 region has the DNA TGCGCCAGCAGCTTGGGAGAGGGAAACTACGAGCAGTACTTC. Translation gives CASSLGEGNYEQYF.

The chain links TRBV19 to TRBJ1-1; perhaps TRBD1 as D (5 bases). In germline, CDR1 is LNHDA, CDR2 SQIVND (reference sequence). The V gene lost 6 bases and the J gene lost 4 bases, with 18 bases spanning the gap. The CDR3 has 15 amino acids. Here the CDR3 DNA reads TGTGCCAGTAGCCCAGGTGGGGGGTTGGGCACTGAAGCTTTCTTT. Protein sequence: CASSPGGGLGTEAFF.

The CDR3 DNA reads TGTGCCAGCTCACCACGGGACAGGGCCGCACCCCTCCACTTT. Protein product: CASSPRDRAAPLHF. V gene TRBV18 combines with J gene TRBJ1-6; the match to TRBD1 covers 9 bases. CDR1 KGHSH and CDR2 LQKENI come from the germline V gene. The CDR3 totals 14 residues. Trimming at V came to 1 base and at J to 11 bases, leaving 3 bases not matched to a gene.

This clone was seen repeatedly, ten times or more. The chain recombines TRBV25-1 with TRBJ1-1, with 8 bases lining up with TRBD1. Unmatched junction bases numbered 3, after V lost 9 bases and J lost 3 bases. The germline V gene has CDR1 MGHDK and CDR2 SYGVNS. CDR3 length: 12 amino acids. CDR3 residues: CASRQGHTEAFF. CDR3 nucleotides: TGTGCCAGTAGACAGGGGCACACTGAAGCTTTCTTT.

The V and J genes are TRBV6-5 and TRBJ1-2; the D gene is possibly TRBD1 (6 bases). The CDR3 is 16 amino acids. Germline V CDR1 and CDR2: MNHEY, SVGAGI. The V gene lost 2 bases and the J gene lost 0 bases, with 13 bases spanning the gap. The CDR3 DNA sequence: TGTGCCAGCAGTTACGGTGGGGGGGGCACTAACTATGGCTACACCTTC. Translated, it gives CASSYGGGGTNYGYTF.

This chain uses TRBV10-1 with TRBJ2-7; no clear D gene. The V gene's germline CDR1 is WNHNN and CDR2 SYGVQD (reference sequence). This CDR3 is 16 amino acids long. V was shortened by 9 bases and J by 3 bases, with 24 bases between the two germline ends. The CDR3: CASLSSRWNRFYEQYF. The CDR3 nucleotides are TGCGCCAGTCTAAGTTCAAGGTGGAACAGATTCTACGAGCAGTACTTC.